The T cell receptor beta chain described here comes from a study of blood T cells in healthy people across ages. This clonotype came up a few times. The antigen remains unidentified. Broader study findings: Long-lived donors had more naive CD4+ cells and higher diversity than aged donors.

Using a J-beta primer mix together with a sample-barcoded 5' primer, a second PCR was run for roughly 6 to 12 cycles. MiXCR, applied by TCRdb to the 5' RACE reads, yields one record per CDR3 protein. The table includes 660,000 or so distinct CDR3 sequences, roughly three fifths detected once. Trimming cost V 1 base and J 9 bases; bases outside gene matches: 9. This CDR3 is 15 amino acids long. Germline CDR1 reads LGHDT; CDR2 reads YNNKEL (reference sequence). The V gene is TRBV3-1, the J gene TRBJ2-1; 7 bases fit TRBD2. The clonotype comes from a man aged 55 to 69 in good health. The sequenced material came from blood. The CDR3 sequence is CASSQGQGGRGEQFF. The CDR3 DNA sequence: TGTGCCAGCAGCCAAGGTCAGGGAGGGCGAGGTGAGCAGTTCTTC.